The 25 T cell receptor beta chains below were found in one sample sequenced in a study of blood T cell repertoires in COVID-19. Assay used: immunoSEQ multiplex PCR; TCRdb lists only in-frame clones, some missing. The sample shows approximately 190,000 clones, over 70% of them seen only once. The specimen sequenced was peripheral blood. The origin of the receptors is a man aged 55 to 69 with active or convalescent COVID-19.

CDR3 DNA sequence: TGTGCCAGCAGCCAAGACAGGGGTTCCTACGAGCAGTACTTC. It translates to CASSQDRGSYEQYF. The chain joins TRBV4-2 to TRBJ2-7; D is possibly TRBD1 (6 bases). Trimming took off 0 bases at V and 1 base at J, with 7 bases between the two ends. The CDR3 runs to 14 residues. The V gene's germline CDR1 is LGHNA and CDR2 YNFKEQ.

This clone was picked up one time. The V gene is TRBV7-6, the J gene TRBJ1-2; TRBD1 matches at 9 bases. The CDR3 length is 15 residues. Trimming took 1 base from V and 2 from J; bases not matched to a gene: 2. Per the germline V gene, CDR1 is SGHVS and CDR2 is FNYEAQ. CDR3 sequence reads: CASSLETGGNYGYTF. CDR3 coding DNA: TGTGCCAGCAGCTTAGAGACAGGGGGGAACTATGGCTACACCTTC. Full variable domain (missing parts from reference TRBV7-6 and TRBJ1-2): GAGVSQSPRYKVTKRGQDVALRCDPISGHVSLYWYRQALGQGPEFLTYFNYEAQQDKSGLPNDRFSAERPEGSISTLTIQRTEQRDSAMYRCASSLETGGNYGYTFGSGTRLTVV.

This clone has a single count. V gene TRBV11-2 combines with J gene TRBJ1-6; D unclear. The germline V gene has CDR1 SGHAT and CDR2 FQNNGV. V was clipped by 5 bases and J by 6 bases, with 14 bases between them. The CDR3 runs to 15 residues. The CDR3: CASSPDGRRNSPLHF. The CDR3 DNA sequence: TGTGCCAGCAGCCCCGATGGCAGGCGTAATTCACCCCTCCACTTT.

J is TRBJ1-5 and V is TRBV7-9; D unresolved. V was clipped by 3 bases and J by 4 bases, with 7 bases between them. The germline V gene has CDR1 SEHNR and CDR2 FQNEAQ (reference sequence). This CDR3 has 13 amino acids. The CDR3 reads CASSFSGNQPQHF. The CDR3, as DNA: TGTGCCAGCAGCTTCTCGGGAAATCAGCCCCAGCATTTT.

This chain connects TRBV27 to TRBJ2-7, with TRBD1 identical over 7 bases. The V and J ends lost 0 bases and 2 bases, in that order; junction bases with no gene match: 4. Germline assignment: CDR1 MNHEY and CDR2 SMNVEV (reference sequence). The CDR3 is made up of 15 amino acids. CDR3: CASSLSLGQTYEQYF. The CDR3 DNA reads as TGTGCCAGCAGTTTATCGTTGGGACAGACCTACGAGCAGTACTTC.

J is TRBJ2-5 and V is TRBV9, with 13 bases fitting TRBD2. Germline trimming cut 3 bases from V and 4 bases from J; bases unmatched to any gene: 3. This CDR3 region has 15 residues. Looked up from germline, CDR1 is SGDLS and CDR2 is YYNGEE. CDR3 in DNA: TGTGCCAGCAGCGGGACTAGCGGGAGAGGAGAGACCCAGTACTTC. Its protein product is CASSGTSGRGETQYF.

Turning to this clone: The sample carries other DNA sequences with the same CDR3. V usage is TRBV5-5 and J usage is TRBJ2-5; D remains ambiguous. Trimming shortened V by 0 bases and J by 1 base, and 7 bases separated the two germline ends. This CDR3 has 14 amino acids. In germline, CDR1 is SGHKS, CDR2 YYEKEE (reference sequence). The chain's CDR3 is CASSLGPSQETQYF. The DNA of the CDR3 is TGTGCCAGCAGCTTGGGGCCTAGCCAAGAGACCCAGTACTTC.

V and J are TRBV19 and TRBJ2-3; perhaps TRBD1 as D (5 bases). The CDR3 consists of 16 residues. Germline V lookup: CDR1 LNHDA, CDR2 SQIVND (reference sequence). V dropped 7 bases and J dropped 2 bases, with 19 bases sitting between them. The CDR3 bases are TGTGCCAGTACGAGTGCTTTGGGGCCATCCACAGATACGCAGTATTTT. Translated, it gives CASTSALGPSTDTQYF. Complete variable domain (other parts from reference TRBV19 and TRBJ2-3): DGGITQSPKYLFRKEGQNVTLSCEQNLNHDAMYWYRQDPGQGLRLIYYSQIVNDFQKGDIAEGYSVSREKKESFPLTVTSAQKNPTAFYLCASTSALGPSTDTQYFGPGTRLTVL.

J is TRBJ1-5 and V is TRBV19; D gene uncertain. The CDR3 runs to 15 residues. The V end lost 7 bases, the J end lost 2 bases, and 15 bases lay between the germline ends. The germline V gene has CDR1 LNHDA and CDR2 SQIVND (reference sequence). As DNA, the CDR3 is TGTGCCAGTACTAACGGGGTGCGTCGCAATCAGCCCCAGCATTTT. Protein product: CASTNGVRRNQPQHF.

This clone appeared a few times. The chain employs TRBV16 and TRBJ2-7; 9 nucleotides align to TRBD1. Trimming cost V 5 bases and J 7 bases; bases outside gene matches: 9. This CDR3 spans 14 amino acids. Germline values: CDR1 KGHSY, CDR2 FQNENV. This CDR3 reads CASSSGQGLGEQYF. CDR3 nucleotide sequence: TGTGCCAGCAGCTCGGGACAGGGATTGGGGGAGCAGTACTTC.

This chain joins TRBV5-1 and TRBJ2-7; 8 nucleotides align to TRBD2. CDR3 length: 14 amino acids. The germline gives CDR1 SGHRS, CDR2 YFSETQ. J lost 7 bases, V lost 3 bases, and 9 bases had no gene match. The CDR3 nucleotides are TGCGCCAGCAGCTCTTCGGGAGGGCCGGGAGAGCAGTACTTC. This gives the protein CASSSSGGPGEQYF.

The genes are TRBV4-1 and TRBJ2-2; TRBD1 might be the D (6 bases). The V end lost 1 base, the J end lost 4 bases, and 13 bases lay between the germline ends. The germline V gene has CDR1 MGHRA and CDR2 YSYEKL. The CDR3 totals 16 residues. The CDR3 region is CASSQGTLGATGELFF. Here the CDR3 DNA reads TGCGCCAGCAGCCAAGGGACTCTGGGGGCCACCGGGGAGCTGTTTTTT.

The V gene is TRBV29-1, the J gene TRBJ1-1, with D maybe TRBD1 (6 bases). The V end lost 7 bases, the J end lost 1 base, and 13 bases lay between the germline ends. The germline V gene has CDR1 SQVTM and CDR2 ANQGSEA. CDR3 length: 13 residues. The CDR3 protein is CSAGEGGNTEAFF. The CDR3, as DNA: TGCAGCGCCGGGGAAGGGGGGAACACTGAAGCTTTCTTT.

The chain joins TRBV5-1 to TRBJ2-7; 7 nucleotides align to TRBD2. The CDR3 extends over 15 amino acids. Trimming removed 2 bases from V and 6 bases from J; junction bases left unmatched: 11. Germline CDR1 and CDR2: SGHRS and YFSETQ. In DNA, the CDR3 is TGCGCCAGCAGCTTCCTAGCGGAGGCCCGGGGCGAGCAGTACTTC. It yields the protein CASSFLAEARGEQYF.

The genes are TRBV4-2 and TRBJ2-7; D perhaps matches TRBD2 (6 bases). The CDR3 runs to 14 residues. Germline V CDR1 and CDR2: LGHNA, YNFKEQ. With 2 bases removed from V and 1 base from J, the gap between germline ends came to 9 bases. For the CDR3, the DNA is TGTGCCAGCAGCCAAACCGGACTATCCTACGAGCAGTACTTC. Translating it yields CASSQTGLSYEQYF.

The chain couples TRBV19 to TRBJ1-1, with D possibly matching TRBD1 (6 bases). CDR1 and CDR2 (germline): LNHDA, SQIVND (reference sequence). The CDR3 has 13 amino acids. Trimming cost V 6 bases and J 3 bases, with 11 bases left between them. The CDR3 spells CASREKGDTEAFF. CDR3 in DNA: TGTGCCAGTAGAGAGAAGGGGGACACTGAAGCTTTCTTT.

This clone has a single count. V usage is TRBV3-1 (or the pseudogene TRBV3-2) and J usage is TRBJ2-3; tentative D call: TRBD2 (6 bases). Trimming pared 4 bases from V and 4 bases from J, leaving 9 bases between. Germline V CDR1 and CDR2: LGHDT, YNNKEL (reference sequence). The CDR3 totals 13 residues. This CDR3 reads CASSLRRADTQYF. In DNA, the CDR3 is TGTGCCAGCAGCCTCCGGAGGGCAGATACGCAGTATTTT.

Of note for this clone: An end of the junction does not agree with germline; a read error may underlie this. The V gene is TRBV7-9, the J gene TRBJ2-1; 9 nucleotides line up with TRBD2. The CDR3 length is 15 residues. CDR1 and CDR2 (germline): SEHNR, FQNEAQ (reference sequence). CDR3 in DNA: TGTGCCAGCAGCCCGTCCCGGGGACTAGCCCAGAGGTTGATCTTC. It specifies CASSPSRGLAQRLIF.

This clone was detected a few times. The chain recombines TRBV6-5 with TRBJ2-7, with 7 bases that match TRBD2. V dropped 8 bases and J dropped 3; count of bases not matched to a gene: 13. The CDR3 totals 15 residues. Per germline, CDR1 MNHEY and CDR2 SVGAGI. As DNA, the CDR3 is TGTGCCAGCGAACCGGACTGGGGAGGGAACTACGAGCAGTACTTC. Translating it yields CASEPDWGGNYEQYF.

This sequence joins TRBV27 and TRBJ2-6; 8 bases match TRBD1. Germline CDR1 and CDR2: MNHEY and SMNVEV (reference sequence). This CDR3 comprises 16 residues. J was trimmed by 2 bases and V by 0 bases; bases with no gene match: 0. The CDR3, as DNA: TGTGCCAGCAGTTTATCGACAGGGGCTGGGGCCAACGTCCTGACTTTC. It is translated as CASSLSTGAGANVLTF.

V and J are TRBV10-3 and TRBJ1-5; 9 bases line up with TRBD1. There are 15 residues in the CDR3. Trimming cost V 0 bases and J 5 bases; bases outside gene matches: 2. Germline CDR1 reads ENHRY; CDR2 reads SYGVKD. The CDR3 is CAISESRTGDQPQHF. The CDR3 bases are TGTGCCATCAGTGAGTCGCGGACAGGGGATCAGCCCCAGCATTTT.

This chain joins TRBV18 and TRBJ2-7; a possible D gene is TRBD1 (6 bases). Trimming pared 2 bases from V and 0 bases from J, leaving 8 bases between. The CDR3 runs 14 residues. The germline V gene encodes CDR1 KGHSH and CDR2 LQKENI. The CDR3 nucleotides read TGTGCCAGCTCACCAGGGGGCGGCTCCTACGAGCAGTACTTC. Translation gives CASSPGGGSYEQYF.

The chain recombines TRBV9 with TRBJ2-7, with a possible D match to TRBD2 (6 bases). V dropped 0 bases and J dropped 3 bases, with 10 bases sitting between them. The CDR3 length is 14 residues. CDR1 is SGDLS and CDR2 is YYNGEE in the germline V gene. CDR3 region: CASSVAPGLYEQYF. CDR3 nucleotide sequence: TGTGCCAGCAGCGTAGCTCCGGGACTCTACGAGCAGTACTTC.

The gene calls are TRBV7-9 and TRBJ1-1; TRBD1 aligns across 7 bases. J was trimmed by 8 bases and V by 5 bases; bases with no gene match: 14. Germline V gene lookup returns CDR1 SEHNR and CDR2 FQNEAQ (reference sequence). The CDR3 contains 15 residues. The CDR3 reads CASSRTRGPGTEAFF. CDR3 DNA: TGTGCCAGCAGCCGTACGAGGGGGCCAGGTACCGAAGCTTTCTTT.

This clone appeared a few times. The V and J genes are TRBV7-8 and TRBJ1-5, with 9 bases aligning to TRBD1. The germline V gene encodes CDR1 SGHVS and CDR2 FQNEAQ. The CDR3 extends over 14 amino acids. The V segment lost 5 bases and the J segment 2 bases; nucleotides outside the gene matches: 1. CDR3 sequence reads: CASSRDRGNQPQHF. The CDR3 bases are TGTGCCAGCAGCCGGGACAGGGGCAATCAGCCCCAGCATTTT.